This T cell receptor (beta chain) was sequenced during a study of somatic mutations in cytotoxic T cells in rheumatoid arthritis. Study details: The authors flow-sorted some V beta antibody-stained T-cell populations at nearly 100% purity, including V beta1+ cells that they sequenced for TCRB.

Regarding this clone: Its specificity is not known.

TCRdb keeps only in-frame clones here, not all; method: immunoSEQ multiplex PCR. The data contain 15,000 or so clones, 75% to 80% of them singletons. The V gene's germline CDR1 is SGDLS and CDR2 YYNGEE. Trimming shortened V by 3 bases and J by 2 bases, and 13 bases separated the two germline ends. The CDR3 is 15 residues long. Findings and limits, study-wide: For rheumatoid arthritis patients, CD8+ clonality increased with age, whereas it did not in healthy controls.

This TCR was sampled from an adult with rheumatoid arthritis. The chain employs TRBV9 and TRBJ2-3; D call uncertain. The sequenced sample was CD8+ T cells sorted from blood. The CDR3, as DNA: TGTGCCAGCAGCGCCGGGCCCCTTAACACAGATACGCAGTATTTT. As protein: CASSAGPLNTDTQYF.